This entry concerns a single TCR beta chain. TCRdb keeps only in-frame clones here, not all; method: immunoSEQ multiplex PCR. The sample has about 98,000 clones; about 91% are singletons. J lost 7 bases, V lost 6 bases, and 10 bases had no gene match. CDR3 length: 14 residues. The germline V gene encodes CDR1 LGHNT and CDR2 FRNRAP. This record belongs to a study of T cell changes during pregnancy in multiple sclerosis. This material consisted of peripheral blood, taken after pregnancy. The chain has TRBV12-5 and TRBJ1-2, with 8 bases fitting TRBD1. The clonotype originates from a female donor in good health, enrolled as a control in a pregnancy study. The CDR3 protein is CASGTQGEDSGYTF. For the CDR3, the DNA is TGTGCTAGTGGCACACAGGGGGAGGATTCTGGCTACACCTTC. Complete variable domain (other parts from reference TRBV12-5 and TRBJ1-2): DARVTQTPRHKVTEMGQEVTMRCQPILGHNTVFWYRQTMMQGLELLAYFRNRAPLDDSGMPKDRFSAEMPDATLATLKIQPSEPRDSAVYFCASGTQGEDSGYTFGSGTRLTVV.